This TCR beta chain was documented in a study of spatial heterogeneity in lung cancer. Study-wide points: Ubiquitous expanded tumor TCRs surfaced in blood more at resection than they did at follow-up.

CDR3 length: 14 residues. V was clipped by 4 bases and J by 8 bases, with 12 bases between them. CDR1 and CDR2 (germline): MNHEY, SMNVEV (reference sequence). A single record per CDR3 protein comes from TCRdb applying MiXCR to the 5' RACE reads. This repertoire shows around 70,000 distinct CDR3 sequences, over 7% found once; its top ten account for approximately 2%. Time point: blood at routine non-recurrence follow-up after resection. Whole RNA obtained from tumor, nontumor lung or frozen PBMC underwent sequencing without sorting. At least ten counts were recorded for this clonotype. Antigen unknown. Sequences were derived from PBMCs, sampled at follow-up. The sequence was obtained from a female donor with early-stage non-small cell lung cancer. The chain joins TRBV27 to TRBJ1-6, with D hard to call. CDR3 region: CASSSGPMDSPLHF. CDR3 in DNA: TGTGCCAGCAGTTCCGGACCGATGGATTCACCCCTCCACTTT.